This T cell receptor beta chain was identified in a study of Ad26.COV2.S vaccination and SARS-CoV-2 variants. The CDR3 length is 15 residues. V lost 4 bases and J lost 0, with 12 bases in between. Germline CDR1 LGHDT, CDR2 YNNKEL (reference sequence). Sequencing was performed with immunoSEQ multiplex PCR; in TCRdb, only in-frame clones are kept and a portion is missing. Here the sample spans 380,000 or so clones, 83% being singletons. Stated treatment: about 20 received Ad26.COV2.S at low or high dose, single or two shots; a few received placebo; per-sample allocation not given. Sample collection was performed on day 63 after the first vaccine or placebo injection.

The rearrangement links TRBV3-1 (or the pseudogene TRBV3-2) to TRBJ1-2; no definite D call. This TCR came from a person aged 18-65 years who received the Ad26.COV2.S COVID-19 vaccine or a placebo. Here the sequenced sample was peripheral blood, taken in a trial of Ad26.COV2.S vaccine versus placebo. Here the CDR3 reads CASSRLGRANYGYTF. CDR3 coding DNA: TGTGCCAGCAGCCGCCTAGGCCGAGCTAACTATGGCTACACCTTC.